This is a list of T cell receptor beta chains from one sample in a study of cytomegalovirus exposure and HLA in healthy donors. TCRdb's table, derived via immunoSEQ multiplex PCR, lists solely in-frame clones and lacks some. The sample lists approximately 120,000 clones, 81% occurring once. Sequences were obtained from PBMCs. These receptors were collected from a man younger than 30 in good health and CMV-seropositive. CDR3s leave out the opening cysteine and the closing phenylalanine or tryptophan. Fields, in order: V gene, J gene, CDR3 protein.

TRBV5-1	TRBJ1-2	ASANRTGTPNYGYT
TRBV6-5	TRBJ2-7	ASSVTGYSYEQY
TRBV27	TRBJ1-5	ASSSTRGQPQH
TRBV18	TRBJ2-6	ASSPMVGRPSLGANVLT
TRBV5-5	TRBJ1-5	ASSLGPGGYSNQPQH
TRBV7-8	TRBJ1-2	ASSLSDRTYGYT
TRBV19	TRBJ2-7	ASSIRDSAYEQY
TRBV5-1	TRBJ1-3	ASSSGTASGNTIY
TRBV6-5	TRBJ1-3	ASSFDQGFGGNTIY
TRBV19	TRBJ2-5	ASRGTSDETQY
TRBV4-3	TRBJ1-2	ASGWTGGAGGYT
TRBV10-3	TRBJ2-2	ATRQEPLVGTGELF
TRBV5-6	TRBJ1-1	ASSLADGTEAF
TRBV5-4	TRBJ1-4	ASSLGQGGEKLF
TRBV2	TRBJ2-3	ASSGPLPGDYTDTQY
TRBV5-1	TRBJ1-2	ASSLMQGAVGYT
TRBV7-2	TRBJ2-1	ASSLYVGPNNEQF
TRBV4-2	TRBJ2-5	ASSPTSGGSQY
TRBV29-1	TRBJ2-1	SVDRVEKAYNEQF
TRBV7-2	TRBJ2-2	ASSFTGTANTGELF
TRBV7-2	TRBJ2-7	ASSQGQGRQY
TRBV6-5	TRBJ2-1	ASSYGRNNEQF
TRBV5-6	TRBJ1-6	ASSLKSLRGGSPLH
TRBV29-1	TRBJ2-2	SVEAGDTGELF
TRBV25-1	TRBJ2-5	ASSGWTESQETQY
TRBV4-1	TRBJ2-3	ASSLSGGPRADTQY
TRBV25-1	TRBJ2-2	ASRSEQRVITGELF
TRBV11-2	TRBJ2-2	ASSLGTAGELF
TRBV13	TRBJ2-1	ASSGRSYNEQF
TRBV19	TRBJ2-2	ASRGTEYTGELF
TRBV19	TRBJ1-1	ASSIEGSAPSAF
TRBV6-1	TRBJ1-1	ASSEILPTGAF